The clone carrying this T cell receptor (beta chain) appeared once. This sample stems from a study of blood T cell repertoires in COVID-19. Study information: From T cells, B-cell-depleted T cells, or PBMCs came the material, which was cDNA or gDNA.

The CDR3 is 14 residues long. V lost 6 bases and J lost 0, with 10 bases in between. Germline assignment: CDR1 MDHEN and CDR2 SYDVKM. As originally analysed: Amplification of reference gene primers provided the estimated nucleated cell counts. Profiling relied on immunoSEQ multiplex PCR, and the TCRdb table lists in-frame clones only, not all of them. V, J and clone size were drawn from that table, and D and trimming were deduced from the DNA. The repertoire has over 25,000 clones, almost 85% of them found once; the top ten carry 5.5% to 8.5%. The rearrangement joins TRBV28 to TRBJ2-3; D might be TRBD2 (5 bases). Sequenced: peripheral blood. This receptor was obtained from a man in his sixties with active COVID-19. The CDR3 DNA is TGTGCCAGCAGCCGGCCGGGGAGCACAGATACGCAGTATTTT. Encoded protein: CASSRPGSTDTQYF.